A selection of T cell receptor beta chains follows, all from one sample in a study of a mutant IDH1 vaccine in newly diagnosed glioma. These receptors have no identified antigens. The repertoire was sequenced with immunoSEQ multiplex PCR; TCRdb's copy has only in-frame clones and lacks some. The data contain roughly 30,000 clones, around 78% of them singletons. The sample in question was PBMCs, obtained from a glioma patient whose treatment included an IDH1 peptide vaccine. The source of these receptors is a man aged 30 to 45 with glioma. Each CDR3 is given with its conserved first and last residue. A D gene is named only where the DNA matches it firmly. Rows give clone size only sometimes, using once, few, many, or a class for an expanded clone.

>TRBJ1-2|TRBV5-1|NA|NA
TGCGCCAGCAGCGGGGGGTATGGCTACACCTTC
CASSGGYGYTF
>TRBJ2-1|TRBV29-1|NA|TRBD2
TGCAGCGGCTCTAGCGGATCCGGCCTCTTGCAGTTCTTC
CSGSSGSGLLQFF
>TRBJ1-3|TRBV9|NA|NA
TGTGCCAGCAGCGTAGGATCAGGCCTCCTTGGCTCTGGAAACACCATATATTTT
CASSVGSGLLGSGNTIYF
>TRBJ1-2|TRBV7-2|NA|NA
TGTGCCAGCAGCACCAACCATCGGGACTGGGGCTATGGCTACACCTTC
CASSTNHRDWGYGYTF
>TRBJ1-2|TRBV2|NA|NA
TGTGCCAGCAGCCCGACAGCTAACTATGGCTACACCTTC
CASSPTANYGYTF
>TRBJ2-5|TRBV9|NA|TRBD2
TGTGCCAGCAGCGTAGCACCGGGGACTAGCGGGGGCCAAGAGACCCAGTACTTC
CASSVAPGTSGGQETQYF
>TRBJ2-3|TRBV9|once|TRBD1
TGTGCCAGCAGCCCCGAGGACAGGGCAGTTTCAGATACGCAGTATTTT
CASSPEDRAVSDTQYF
>TRBJ2-5|TRBV30|NA|NA
TGTGCCTGGAGTGTACAACCGGGAAAGACCCAGTACTTC
CAWSVQPGKTQYF
>TRBJ1-5|TRBV7-9|NA|NA
TGTGCCAGCAGCTCCGACAGCAATCAGCCCCAGCATTTT
CASSSDSNQPQHF
>TRBJ2-3|TRBV15|NA|NA
TGTGCCACCAGCAGACGTGTAGGAGGAGATACGCAGTATTTT
CATSRRVGGDTQYF
>TRBJ1-5|TRBV30|NA|NA
TGTGCCTGGAGACCCAGGGGATCGGGGGCCCTCCATCAGCCCCAGCATTTT
CAWRPRGSGALHQPQHF
>TRBJ2-1|TRBV6-4|NA|TRBD1
TGTGCCAGGGGACAGCCTAACAATGAGCAGTTCTTC
CARGQPNNEQFF
>TRBJ2-1|TRBV18|NA|NA
TGTGCCAGCTCAGACAGCTACAATGAGCAGTTCTTC
CASSDSYNEQFF
>TRBJ2-2|TRBV4-2|NA|TRBD1
TGTGCCAGCAGCCAAGATCCGGGCAGGGGGCTTTCCGGGGAGCTGTTTTTT
CASSQDPGRGLSGELFF
>TRBJ1-1|TRBV11-1|NA|NA
TGTGCCAGCAGCTTAGCCGGGGCCGCTGAAGCTTTCTTT
CASSLAGAAEAFF
>TRBJ2-7|TRBV29-1|NA|NA
TGCAGCGTTGCGGCGGACGGGGACTACGAGCAGTACTTC
CSVAADGDYEQYF
>TRBJ2-7|TRBV29-1|NA|TRBD1
TGCAGCGTTGATGGCCTCTCTCAGGGACAGCCCTACGAGCAGTACTTC
CSVDGLSQGQPYEQYF
>TRBJ2-1|TRBV4-1|NA|NA
TGCGCCAGCAGCCAAGCTTCTAGCGTGACCTACAATGAGCAGTTCTTC
CASSQASSVTYNEQFF